A single T cell receptor (beta chain) is shown here with its context. This CDR3 contains 14 residues. Trimming stripped 4 bases from V and 2 bases from J, with 9 bases between. Germline assignment: CDR1 ENHRY and CDR2 SYGVKD. This entry comes from a study of blood T cell repertoires in COVID-19. Study-wide background: Both acute and convalescent COVID-19 samples were obtained from the United States, Italy and Spain. Sources were T cells, B-cell-depleted T cells, or PBMCs; the material itself was cDNA or gDNA.

Here immunoSEQ multiplex PCR was the method, and the copy in TCRdb shows in-frame clones only, minus some. The top ten hold 2.2% of the sample, which has about 300,000 clones, roughly 85% seen once. Participants spanned ages about 18 to 100 years and resided in 20 to 25 US areas. The study assigned cohorts using participant-reported clinical history. This TCR was recovered from a man aged 25 to 40 who had recovered from COVID-19. Sample: PBMCs or T cells enriched from blood (not recorded which). This chain uses TRBV10-3 with TRBJ1-5; TRBD1 is a possible D gene (5 bases). The DNA for the CDR3 is TGTGCCATCAGTGGATCGGGGGGCAATCAGCCCCAGCATTTT. Its protein product is CAISGSGGNQPQHF.